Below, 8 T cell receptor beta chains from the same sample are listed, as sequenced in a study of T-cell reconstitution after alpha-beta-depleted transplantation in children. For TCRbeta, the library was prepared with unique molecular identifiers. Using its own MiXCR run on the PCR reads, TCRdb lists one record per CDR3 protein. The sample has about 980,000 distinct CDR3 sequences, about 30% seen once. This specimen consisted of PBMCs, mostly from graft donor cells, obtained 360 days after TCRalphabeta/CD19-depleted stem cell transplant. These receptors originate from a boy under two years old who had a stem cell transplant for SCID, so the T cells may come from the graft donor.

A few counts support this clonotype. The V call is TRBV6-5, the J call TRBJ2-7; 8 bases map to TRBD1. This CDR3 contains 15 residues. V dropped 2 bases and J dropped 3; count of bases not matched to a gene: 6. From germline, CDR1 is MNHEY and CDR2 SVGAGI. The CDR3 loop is CASSYAPGQGYEQYF. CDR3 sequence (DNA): TGTGCCAGCAGTTACGCCCCCGGACAGGGCTACGAGCAGTACTTC.

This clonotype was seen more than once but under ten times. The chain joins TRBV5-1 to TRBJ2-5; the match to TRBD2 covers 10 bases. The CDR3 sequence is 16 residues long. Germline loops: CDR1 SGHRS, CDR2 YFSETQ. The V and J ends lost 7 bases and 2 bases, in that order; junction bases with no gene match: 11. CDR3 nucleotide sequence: TGCGCCAGCCGATACATAGCGGGGGGATTTCAAGAGACCCAGTACTTC. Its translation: CASRYIAGGFQETQYF.

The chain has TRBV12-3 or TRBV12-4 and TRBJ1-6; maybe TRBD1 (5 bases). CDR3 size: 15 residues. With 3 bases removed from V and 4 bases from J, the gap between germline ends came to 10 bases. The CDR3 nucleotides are TGTGCCAGCAGTTTCTGGGACGGTTATAATTCACCCCTCCACTTT. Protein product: CASSFWDGYNSPLHF.

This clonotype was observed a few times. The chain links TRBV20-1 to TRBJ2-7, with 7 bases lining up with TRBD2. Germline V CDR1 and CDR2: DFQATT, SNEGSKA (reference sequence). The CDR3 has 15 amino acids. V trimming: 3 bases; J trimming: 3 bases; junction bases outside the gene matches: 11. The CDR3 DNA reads TGCAGTGCTAGCTCAGTGGGAGGGACCCTCTACGAGCAGTACTTC. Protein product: CSASSVGGTLYEQYF.

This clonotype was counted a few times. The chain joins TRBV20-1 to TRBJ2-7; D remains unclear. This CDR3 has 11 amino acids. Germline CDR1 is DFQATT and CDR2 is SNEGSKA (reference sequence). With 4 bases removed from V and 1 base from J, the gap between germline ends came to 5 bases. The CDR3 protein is CSAIESYEQYF. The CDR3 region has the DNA TGCAGTGCTATTGAGTCCTACGAGCAGTACTTC.

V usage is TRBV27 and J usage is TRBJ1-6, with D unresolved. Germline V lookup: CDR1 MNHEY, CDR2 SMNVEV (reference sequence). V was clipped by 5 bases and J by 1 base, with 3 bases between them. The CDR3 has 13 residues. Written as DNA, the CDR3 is TGTGCCAGCAGTCCTTCCTATAATTCACCCCTCCACTTT. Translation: CASSPSYNSPLHF.

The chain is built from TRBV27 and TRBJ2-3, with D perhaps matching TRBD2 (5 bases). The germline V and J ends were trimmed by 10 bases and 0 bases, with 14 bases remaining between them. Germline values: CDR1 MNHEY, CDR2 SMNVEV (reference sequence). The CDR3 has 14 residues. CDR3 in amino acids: CATASLISTDTQYF. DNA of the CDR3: TGTGCCACCGCTAGCCTTATTAGCACAGATACGCAGTATTTT.

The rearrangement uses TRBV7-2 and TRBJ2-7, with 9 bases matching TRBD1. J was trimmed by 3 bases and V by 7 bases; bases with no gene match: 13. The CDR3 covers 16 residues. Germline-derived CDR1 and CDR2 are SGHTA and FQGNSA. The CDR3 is CASTGSSGTGFYEQYF. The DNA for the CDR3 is TGTGCCAGCACCGGTAGTTCCGGGACAGGGTTCTACGAGCAGTACTTC.